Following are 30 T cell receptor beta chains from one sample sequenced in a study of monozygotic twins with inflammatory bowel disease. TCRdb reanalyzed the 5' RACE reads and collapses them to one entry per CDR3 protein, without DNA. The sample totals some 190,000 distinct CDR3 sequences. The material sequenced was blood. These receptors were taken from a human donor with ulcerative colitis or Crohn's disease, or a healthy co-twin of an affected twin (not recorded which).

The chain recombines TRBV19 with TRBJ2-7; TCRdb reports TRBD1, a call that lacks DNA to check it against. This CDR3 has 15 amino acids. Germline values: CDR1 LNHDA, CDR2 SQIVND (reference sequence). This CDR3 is CASSMSALGRYEQYF.

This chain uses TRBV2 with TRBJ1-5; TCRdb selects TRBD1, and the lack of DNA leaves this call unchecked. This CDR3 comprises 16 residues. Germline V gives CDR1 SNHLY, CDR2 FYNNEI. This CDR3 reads CASSDGGSYSNQPQHF.

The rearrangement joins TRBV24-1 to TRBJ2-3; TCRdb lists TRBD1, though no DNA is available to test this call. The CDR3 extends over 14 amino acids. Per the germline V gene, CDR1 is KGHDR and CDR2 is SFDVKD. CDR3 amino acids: CATSEGRATDTQYF.

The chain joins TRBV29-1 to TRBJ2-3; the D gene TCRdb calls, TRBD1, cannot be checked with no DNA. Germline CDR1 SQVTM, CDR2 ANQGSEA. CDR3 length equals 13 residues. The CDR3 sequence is CSVDGQASDTQYF.

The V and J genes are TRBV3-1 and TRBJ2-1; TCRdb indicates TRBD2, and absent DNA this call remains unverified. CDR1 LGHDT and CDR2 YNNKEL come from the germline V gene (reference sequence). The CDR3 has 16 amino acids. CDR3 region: CASSPGTSGARGEQFF.

The CDR3 here is CASSLLGLAGGTTFYEQYF. The rearrangement joins TRBV11-2 to TRBJ2-7; TCRdb gives TRBD2 as the D gene, but with no DNA this cannot be confirmed. The CDR3 consists of 19 residues. In germline, CDR1 is SGHAT, CDR2 FQNNGV.

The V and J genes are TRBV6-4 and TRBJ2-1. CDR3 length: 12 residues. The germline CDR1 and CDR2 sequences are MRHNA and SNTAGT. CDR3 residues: CASRGSYNEQFF.

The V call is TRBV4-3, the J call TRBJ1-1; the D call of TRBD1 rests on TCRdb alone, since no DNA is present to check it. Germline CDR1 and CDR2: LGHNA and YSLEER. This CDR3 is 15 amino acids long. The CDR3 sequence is CASSRQGDINTEPFF.

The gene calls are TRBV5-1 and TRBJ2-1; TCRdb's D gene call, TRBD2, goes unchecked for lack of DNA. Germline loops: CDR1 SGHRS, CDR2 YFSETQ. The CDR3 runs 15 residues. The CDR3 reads CASSLGTSGYNEQFF.

CDR3 sequence reads: CASSRLPGLANTGELFF. This rearrangement joins TRBV27 to TRBJ2-2; TCRdb picks TRBD2, but there is no DNA to check that call. Germline V gene data show CDR1 as MNHEY and CDR2 as SMNVEV (reference sequence). This CDR3 comprises 17 residues.

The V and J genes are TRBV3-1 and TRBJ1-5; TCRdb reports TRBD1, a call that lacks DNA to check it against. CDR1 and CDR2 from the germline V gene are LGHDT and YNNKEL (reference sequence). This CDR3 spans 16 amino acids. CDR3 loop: CASSPGQGVGNQPQHF. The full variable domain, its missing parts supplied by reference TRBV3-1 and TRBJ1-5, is DTAVSQTPKYLVTQMGNDKSIKCEQNLGHDTMYWYKQDSKKFLKIMFSYNNKELIINETVPNRFSPKSPDKAHLNLHINSLELGDSAVYFCASSPGQGVGNQPQHFGDGTRLSIL.

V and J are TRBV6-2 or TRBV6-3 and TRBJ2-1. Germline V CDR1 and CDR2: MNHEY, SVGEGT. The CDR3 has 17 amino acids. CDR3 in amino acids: CASSYSGPHPSYNEQFF.

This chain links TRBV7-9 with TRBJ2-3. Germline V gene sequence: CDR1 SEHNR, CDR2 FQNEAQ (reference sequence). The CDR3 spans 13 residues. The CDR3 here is CASSPQIADTQYF.

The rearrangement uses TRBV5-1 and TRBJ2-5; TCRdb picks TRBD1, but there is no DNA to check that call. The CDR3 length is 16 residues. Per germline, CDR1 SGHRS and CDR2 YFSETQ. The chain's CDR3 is CASTTNQGPIRGTQYF.

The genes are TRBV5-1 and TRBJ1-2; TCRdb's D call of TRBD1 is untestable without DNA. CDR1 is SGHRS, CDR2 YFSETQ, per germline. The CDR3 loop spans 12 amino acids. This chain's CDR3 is CASSIGQDSYTF.

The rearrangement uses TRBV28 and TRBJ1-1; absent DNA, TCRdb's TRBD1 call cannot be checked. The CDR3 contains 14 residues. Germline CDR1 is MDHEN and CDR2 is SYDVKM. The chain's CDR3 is CASSYTGADTEAFF.

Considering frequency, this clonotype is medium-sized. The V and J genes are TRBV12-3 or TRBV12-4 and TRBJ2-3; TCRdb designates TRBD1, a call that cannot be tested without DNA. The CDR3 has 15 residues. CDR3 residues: CASSFLIRSPDTQYF.

CDR3 residues: CASSEEDRTGKNTEAFF. The rearrangement joins TRBV12-3 or TRBV12-4 to TRBJ1-1; TCRdb's assignment of TRBD1 cannot be checked, as there is no DNA. CDR3 size: 17 residues.

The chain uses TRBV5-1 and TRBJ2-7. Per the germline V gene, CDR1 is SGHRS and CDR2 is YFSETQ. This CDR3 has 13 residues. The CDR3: CASSTGTYYEQYF.

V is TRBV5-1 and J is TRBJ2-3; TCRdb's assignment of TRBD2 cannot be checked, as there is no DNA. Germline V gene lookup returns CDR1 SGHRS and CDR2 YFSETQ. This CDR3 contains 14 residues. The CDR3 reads CASNDGEGPDTQYF. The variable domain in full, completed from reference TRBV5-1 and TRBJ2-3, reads KAGVTQTPRYLIKTRGQQVTLSCSPISGHRSVSWYQQTPGQGLQFLFEYFSETQRNKGNFPGRFSGRQFSNSRSEMNVSTLELGDSALYLCASNDGEGPDTQYFGPGTRLTVL.

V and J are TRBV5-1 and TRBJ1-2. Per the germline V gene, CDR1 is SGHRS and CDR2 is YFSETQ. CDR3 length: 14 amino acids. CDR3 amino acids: CASSLTQFSYGYTF.

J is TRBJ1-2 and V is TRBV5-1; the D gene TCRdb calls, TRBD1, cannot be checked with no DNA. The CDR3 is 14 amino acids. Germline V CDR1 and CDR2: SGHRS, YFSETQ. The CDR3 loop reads CASSPGMWEYGYTF.

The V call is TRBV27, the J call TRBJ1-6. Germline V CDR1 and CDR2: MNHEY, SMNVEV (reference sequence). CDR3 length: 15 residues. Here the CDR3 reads CASRNRELYNSPLHF.

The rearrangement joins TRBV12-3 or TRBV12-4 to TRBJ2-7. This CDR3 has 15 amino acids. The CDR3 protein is CASTKTHDTLYEQYF.

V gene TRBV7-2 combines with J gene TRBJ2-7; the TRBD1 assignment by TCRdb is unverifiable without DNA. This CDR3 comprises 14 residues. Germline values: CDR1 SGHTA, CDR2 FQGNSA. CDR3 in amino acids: CASSLGASSDEQYF.

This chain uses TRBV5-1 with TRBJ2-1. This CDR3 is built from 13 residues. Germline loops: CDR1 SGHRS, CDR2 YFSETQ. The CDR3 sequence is CASSLVGYNEQFF.

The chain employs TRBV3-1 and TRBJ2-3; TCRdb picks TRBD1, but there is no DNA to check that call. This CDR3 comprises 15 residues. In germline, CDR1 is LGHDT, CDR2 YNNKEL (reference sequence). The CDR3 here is CASSQGTGRTDTQYF.

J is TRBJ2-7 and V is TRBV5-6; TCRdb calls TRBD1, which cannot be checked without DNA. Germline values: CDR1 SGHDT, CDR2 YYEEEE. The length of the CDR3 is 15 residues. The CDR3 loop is CASSPRDRGWSEQYF.

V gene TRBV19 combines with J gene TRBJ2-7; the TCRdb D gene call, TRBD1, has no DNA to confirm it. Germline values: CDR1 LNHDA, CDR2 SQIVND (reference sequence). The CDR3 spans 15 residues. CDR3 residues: CASSASSGSSYEQYF.

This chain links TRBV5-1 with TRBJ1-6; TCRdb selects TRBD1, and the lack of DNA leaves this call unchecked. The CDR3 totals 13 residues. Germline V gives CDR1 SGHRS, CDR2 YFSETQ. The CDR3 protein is CASSLAAGESLHF.